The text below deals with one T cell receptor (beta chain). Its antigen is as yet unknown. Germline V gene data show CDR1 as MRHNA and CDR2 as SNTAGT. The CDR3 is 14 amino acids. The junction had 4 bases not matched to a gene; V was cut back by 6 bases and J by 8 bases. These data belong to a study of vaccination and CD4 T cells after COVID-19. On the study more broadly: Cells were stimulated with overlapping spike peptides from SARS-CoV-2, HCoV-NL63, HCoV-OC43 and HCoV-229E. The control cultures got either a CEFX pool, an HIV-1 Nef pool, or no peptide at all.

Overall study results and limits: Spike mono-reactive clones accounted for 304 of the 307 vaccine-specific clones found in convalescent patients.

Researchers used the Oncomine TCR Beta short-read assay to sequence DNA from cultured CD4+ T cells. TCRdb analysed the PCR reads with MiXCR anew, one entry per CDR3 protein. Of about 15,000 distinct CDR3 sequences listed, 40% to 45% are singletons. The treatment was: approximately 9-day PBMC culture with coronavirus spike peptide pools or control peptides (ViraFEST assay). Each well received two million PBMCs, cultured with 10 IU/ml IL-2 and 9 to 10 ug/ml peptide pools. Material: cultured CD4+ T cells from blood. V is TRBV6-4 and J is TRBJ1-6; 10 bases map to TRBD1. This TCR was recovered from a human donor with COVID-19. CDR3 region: CASRTTGGDSPLHF. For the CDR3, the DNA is TGTGCCAGCAGAACGACAGGGGGCGATTCACCCCTCCACTTT.